Below are 29 T cell receptor beta chains sequenced from a single sample in a study of a mutant IDH1 vaccine in newly diagnosed glioma. These TCRs are of unknown antigen specificity. Described time point: week 11, during vaccination. Vaccination used 300 ug of mutant IDH1 20-mer peptide per dose, with topical imiquimod. The method was immunoSEQ multiplex PCR; TCRdb's version includes in-frame clones alone and lacks a portion of them. The table lists tens of thousands of clones, about 80% of them singletons. The sequences come from PBMCs, collected from a glioma patient whose treatment included an IDH1 peptide vaccine. These receptors were collected from a man aged 45-60 years with glioma.

The V gene is TRBV5-4, the J gene TRBJ2-2; TRBD2 matches at 9 bases. The V gene end was trimmed by 2 bases and the J gene end by 6 bases; junction bases not matched to a gene: 5. This CDR3 is built from 15 residues. Germline CDR1 and CDR2: SGHNT and YYREEE (reference sequence). The CDR3 sequence is CASSFGLASAGELFF. CDR3 nucleotides: TGTGCCAGCAGCTTTGGACTAGCGTCAGCCGGGGAGCTGTTTTTT. Drawing the rest from reference TRBV5-4 and TRBJ2-2, the complete variable domain is ETGVTQSPTHLIKTRGQQVTLRCSSQSGHNTVSWYQQALGQGPQFIFQYYREEENGRGNFPPRFSGLQFPNYSSELNVNALELDDSALYLCASSFGLASAGELFFGEGSRLTVL.

The count of this clone is one. The chain has TRBV5-4 and TRBJ2-2, with 10 nucleotides matching TRBD2. Per the germline V gene, CDR1 is SGHNT and CDR2 is YYREEE (reference sequence). This CDR3 is 16 amino acids long. Trimming cost V 4 bases and J 4 bases; bases outside gene matches: 7. The DNA for the CDR3 is TGTGCCAGCAGCACGGGGACTAGCGAGGTCACCGGGGAGCTGTTTTTT. Translating gives CASSTGTSEVTGELFF.

V and J are TRBV7-2 and TRBJ1-2, with TRBD1 as a possible D gene (5 bases). The CDR3 totals 16 residues. V was clipped by 4 bases and J by 3 bases, with 18 bases between them. Per the germline V gene, CDR1 is SGHTA and CDR2 is FQGNSA. The CDR3 DNA follows: TGTGCCAGCAGCTCCCGGGGCGAGGGCTCTGACTATGGCTACACCTTC. Its protein is CASSSRGEGSDYGYTF.

The chain uses TRBV10-3 and TRBJ1-2; 7 bases agree with TRBD1. This CDR3 is built from 13 residues. Per the germline V gene, CDR1 is ENHRY and CDR2 is SYGVKD. Here the CDR3 DNA reads TGTGCTTGCCAGCTGGCAGGGGGGGATGGCTACACCTTC. Translated: CACQLAGGDGYTF.

This clone is a singleton in its sample. This chain uses TRBV19 with TRBJ2-1; 16 bases map to TRBD2. The V gene's germline CDR1 is LNHDA and CDR2 SQIVND (reference sequence). V dropped 6 bases and J dropped 9; count of bases not matched to a gene: 5. The CDR3 runs to 15 residues. CDR3 sequence: CASRGTSGGAFEQFF. CDR3 DNA: TGTGCCAGTAGGGGGACTAGCGGGGGGGCTTTTGAGCAGTTCTTC.

The chain employs TRBV2 and TRBJ1-5; D perhaps matches TRBD1 (6 bases). The CDR3 extends over 13 amino acids. In germline, CDR1 is SNHLY, CDR2 FYNNEI. Trimming removed 8 bases from V and 7 bases from J, with 15 bases in between. The CDR3 DNA follows: TGTGCCAGCTCCGCAGGGGTAAAGCAGCCCCAGCATTTT. Amino acid sequence: CASSAGVKQPQHF.

The chain uses TRBV11-3 and TRBJ2-1; D is undetermined. Germline lookup yields CDR1 SGHNT and CDR2 YENEEA. The CDR3 is 12 residues long. V lost 5 bases to trimming and J lost 6 bases, with 8 bases between them. CDR3 sequence reads: CASSPGLNEQFF. The CDR3 DNA is TGTGCCAGCAGCCCCGGGCTCAATGAGCAGTTCTTC.

This clone was found a few times. The J gene is TRBJ1-1, the V gene TRBV19, with 9 bases aligning to TRBD1. This CDR3 is 15 amino acids long. V was pared by 9 bases and J by 5 bases, with 13 bases of the junction left unmatched. Germline loops: CDR1 LNHDA, CDR2 SQIVND (reference sequence). The DNA of the CDR3 is TGTGCCAGCACAACAGGGGGCTCTTATGTTACTGAAGCTTTCTTT. Its protein product is CASTTGGSYVTEAFF.

The chain uses TRBV6-5 and TRBJ1-2, with D hard to call. Per the germline V gene, CDR1 is MNHEY and CDR2 is SVGAGI. Trimming took 7 bases from V and 7 from J, leaving 13 bases between them. The length of the CDR3 is 12 residues. The CDR3 loop reads CASTSAASGYTF. DNA for the CDR3: TGTGCCAGCACTTCGGCGGCAAGTGGCTACACCTTC.

The chain links TRBV19 to TRBJ2-2; TRBD1 matches at 9 bases. There are 14 residues in the CDR3. CDR1 and CDR2 from the germline V gene are LNHDA and SQIVND (reference sequence). V dropped 5 bases and J dropped 5; count of bases not matched to a gene: 3. The CDR3 sequence is CASSGTGSTGELFF. The CDR3 DNA follows: TGTGCCAGTAGTGGGACAGGGAGTACCGGGGAGCTGTTTTTT.

The V and J genes are TRBV5-6 and TRBJ2-7, with D perhaps being TRBD1 or TRBD2 (7 bases each). CDR1 is SGHDT and CDR2 is YYEEEE in the germline V gene. This CDR3 comprises 14 residues. The V end was cut by 0 bases, the J end by 3 bases, with 10 bases between. For the CDR3, the DNA is TGTGCCAGCAGCTTGGCAGGGGGGGACTACGAGCAGTACTTC. Encoded protein: CASSLAGGDYEQYF.

The V call is TRBV7-9, the J call TRBJ2-7, with 8 bases fitting TRBD1. The CDR3 is 12 amino acids. The germline CDR1 and CDR2 sequences are SEHNR and FQNEAQ (reference sequence). V dropped 5 bases and J dropped 7; count of bases not matched to a gene: 4. The CDR3 DNA reads as TGTGCCAGCAGCCTACAGGGGGAAGAGCAGTACTTC. Translation gives CASSLQGEEQYF.

The chain carries TRBV5-4 and TRBJ2-2; D is uncertain. The CDR3 is 13 residues long. V was trimmed by 1 base and J by 1 base, leaving 2 bases between them. Germline lookup yields CDR1 SGHNT and CDR2 YYREEE (reference sequence). CDR3 region: CASSLRNTGELFF. Written as DNA, the CDR3 is TGTGCCAGCAGCTTGCGGAACACCGGGGAGCTGTTTTTT.

The rearrangement links TRBV19 to TRBJ2-3; D remains unclear. Per germline, CDR1 LNHDA and CDR2 SQIVND (reference sequence). This CDR3 is 13 amino acids long. V lost 2 bases and J lost 5, with 8 bases in between. CDR3 DNA: TGTGCCAGTAGTATAAGAAGGGAAGATACGCAGTATTTT. Its translation is CASSIRREDTQYF.

The chain recombines TRBV5-5 with TRBJ2-1, with TRBD1 matching over 11 bases. The CDR3 totals 15 residues. Germline values: CDR1 SGHKS, CDR2 YYEKEE (reference sequence). The V and J ends lost 4 bases and 7 bases, in that order; junction bases with no gene match: 7. The CDR3 DNA reads as TGTGCCAGCAGCCAGGGACAGGGGGTGCTTAATGAGCAGTTCTTC. This encodes CASSQGQGVLNEQFF. Using reference TRBV5-5 and TRBJ2-1 for the parts outside the CDR3, the full variable domain is DAGVTQSPTHLIKTRGQQVTLRCSPISGHKSVSWYQQVLGQGPQFIFQYYEKEERGRGNFPDRFSARQFPNYSSELNVNALLLGDSALYLCASSQGQGVLNEQFFGPGTRLTVL.

The gene calls are TRBV5-4 and TRBJ1-2; D remains ambiguous. From germline, CDR1 is SGHNT and CDR2 YYREEE (reference sequence). Trimming removed 2 bases at V and 7 bases at J, with 15 bases between. CDR3 length: 14 amino acids. As DNA, the CDR3 is TGTGCCAGCAGCTTCGGACCCATCACATCTGGCTACACCTTC. Translated: CASSFGPITSGYTF.

The chain combines TRBV5-4 with TRBJ1-2; maybe TRBD1 (5 bases). Germline V CDR1 and CDR2: SGHNT, YYREEE (reference sequence). Trimming pared 4 bases from V and 3 bases from J, leaving 19 bases between. The CDR3 is 16 amino acids. CDR3 DNA: TGTGCCAGCAGCCTCGGATCTGGGGCTCGAGACTATGGCTACACCTTC. Translated: CASSLGSGARDYGYTF.

The genes are TRBV7-3 and TRBJ2-1; D unresolved. Per germline, CDR1 SGHTA and CDR2 FQGTGA. The CDR3 covers 15 residues. Deletions cut 6 bases from V and 0 bases from J, with 12 bases between. The CDR3 DNA is TGTGCCAGCAGTAAGCAGTCAAGCTCCTACAATGAGCAGTTCTTC. Its translation is CASSKQSSSYNEQFF.

The chain has TRBV5-1 and TRBJ2-2, with 7 bases that match TRBD1. The germline gives CDR1 SGHRS, CDR2 YFSETQ. This CDR3 is 13 amino acids long. The trim removed 7 bases at V and 6 bases at J, leaving 6 bases unmatched. CDR3 bases: TGCGCCAGCGGGGACAGTGGGCCCGGGGAGCTGTTTTTT. Amino acid sequence: CASGDSGPGELFF.

This chain uses TRBV7-6 with TRBJ2-7; 7 positions agree with TRBD1. Per germline, CDR1 SGHVS and CDR2 FNYEAQ. V dropped 5 bases and J dropped 3; count of bases not matched to a gene: 10. This CDR3 spans 15 amino acids. CDR3 loop: CASSPQAGQDYEQYF. In DNA, the CDR3 is TGTGCCAGCAGCCCCCAGGCCGGACAGGACTACGAGCAGTACTTC.

The chain couples TRBV10-3 to TRBJ2-3, with 12 nucleotides matching TRBD2. The germline V gene encodes CDR1 ENHRY and CDR2 SYGVKD. With V trimmed by 5 bases and J by 2 bases, 5 bases remained unmatched. This CDR3 has 16 residues. As DNA, the CDR3 is TGTGCCATCAGTCGTCTAGCGGGGGGGGACACAGATACGCAGTATTTT. Its protein product is CAISRLAGGDTDTQYF.

CDR3 DNA sequence: TGCGCCAGCAGCCGTTTTGACAGAAGCTACGAGCAGTACTTC. Protein sequence: CASSRFDRSYEQYF. This chain uses TRBV4-1 with TRBJ2-7; D is possibly TRBD1 (5 bases). Germline lookup yields CDR1 MGHRA and CDR2 YSYEKL. The CDR3 totals 14 residues. Trimming removed 4 bases at V and 3 bases at J, with 13 bases between.

V and J are TRBV19 and TRBJ1-1, with D possibly TRBD1 on 5 matching bases. V lost 9 bases and J 5 bases, leaving 19 bases between the germline ends. CDR1 and CDR2 from the germline V gene are LNHDA and SQIVND (reference sequence). This CDR3 region has 14 residues. Here the CDR3 DNA reads TGTGCCAGCGAACTTGGCCAGGGAGGAACTGAAGCTTTCTTT. Its protein product is CASELGQGGTEAFF.

V is TRBV5-4 and J is TRBJ2-3; perhaps TRBD2 as D (6 bases). Germline values: CDR1 SGHNT, CDR2 YYREEE (reference sequence). V lost 0 bases to trimming and J lost 5 bases, with 7 bases between them. The CDR3 totals 13 residues. CDR3 sequence (DNA): TGTGCCAGCAGCTTGGACGGGAGAGATACGCAGTATTTT. It specifies CASSLDGRDTQYF.

The chain employs TRBV7-9 and TRBJ1-1; D is ambiguous. The CDR3 extends over 13 amino acids. Trimming stripped 5 bases from V and 10 bases from J, with 17 bases between. From germline, CDR1 is SEHNR and CDR2 FQNEAQ (reference sequence). This CDR3 is CASSPTLQAGAFF. CDR3 DNA sequence: TGTGCCAGCAGCCCGACACTTCAAGCGGGAGCTTTCTTT.

This clone was observed a handful of times. This sequence joins TRBV7-9 and TRBJ1-5, with D uncertain. V shed 1 base and J shed 5 bases, with 3 bases lying between them. Looked up from germline, CDR1 is SEHNR and CDR2 is FQNEAQ (reference sequence). CDR3 length: 12 residues. DNA of the CDR3: TGTGCCAGCAGCTTAGGCCATCAGCCCCAGCATTTT. It yields the protein CASSLGHQPQHF.

This clone has only a few counts. This chain uses TRBV11-3 with TRBJ2-2; D call uncertain. The CDR3 extends over 13 amino acids. V lost 0 bases, J lost 8 bases, and 7 bases lay in between. Germline CDR1 reads SGHNT; CDR2 reads YENEEA. CDR3 nucleotide sequence: TGTGCCAGCAGCTTAGAGTTGGAGGGGGAGCTGTTTTTT. Translated: CASSLELEGELFF.

The chain recombines TRBV4-1 with TRBJ1-1; D possibly corresponds to TRBD1 (5 bases). The germline V gene has CDR1 MGHRA and CDR2 YSYEKL. V was trimmed by 1 base and J by 4 bases, leaving 10 bases between them. The CDR3 loop spans 14 amino acids. CDR3 bases: TGCGCCAGCAGCCAAGGTGGGGGAGGCACTGAAGCTTTCTTT. It encodes CASSQGGGGTEAFF.

The chain is built from TRBV4-1 and TRBJ2-3, with D maybe TRBD1 (5 bases). The ends were cut back, 5 bases at V and 4 bases at J, with 7 bases in the middle. The CDR3 has 12 amino acids. The germline V gene encodes CDR1 MGHRA and CDR2 YSYEKL. The CDR3 region has the DNA TGCGCCAGCAGCGCAGGGTCAGATACGCAGTATTTT. Translating it yields CASSAGSDTQYF.